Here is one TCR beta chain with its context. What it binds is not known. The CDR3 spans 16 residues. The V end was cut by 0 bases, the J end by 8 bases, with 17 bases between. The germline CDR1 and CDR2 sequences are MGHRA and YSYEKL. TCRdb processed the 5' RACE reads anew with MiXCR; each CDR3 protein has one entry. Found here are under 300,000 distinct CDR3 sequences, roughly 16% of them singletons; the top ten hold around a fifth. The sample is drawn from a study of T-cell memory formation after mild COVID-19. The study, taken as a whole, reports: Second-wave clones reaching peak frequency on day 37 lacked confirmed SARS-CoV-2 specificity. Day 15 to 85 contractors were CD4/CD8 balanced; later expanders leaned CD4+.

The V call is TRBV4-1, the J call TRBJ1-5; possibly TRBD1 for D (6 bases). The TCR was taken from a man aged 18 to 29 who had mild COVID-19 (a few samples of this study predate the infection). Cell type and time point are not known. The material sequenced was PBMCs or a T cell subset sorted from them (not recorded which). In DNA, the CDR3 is TGCGCCAGCAGCCAAGAGTACGGCAGGGGAAATGAGCCCCAGCATTTT. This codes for CASSQEYGRGNEPQHF.